The entry below gives a single T cell receptor beta chain sequence along with its context. V shed 0 bases, J shed 4 bases, and the junction held 5 bases outside the gene matches. The CDR3 is 16 residues long. Germline CDR1 is SGHRS and CDR2 is YFSETQ. Sequencing used immunoSEQ multiplex PCR; TCRdb keeps in-frame clones, though not all of them. The data hold around 480,000 clones, with about 91% observed a single time. The data derive from a study of blood T cell repertoires in COVID-19. The chain recombines TRBV5-1 with TRBJ2-5, with 11 nucleotides matching TRBD1. This clonotype originated in a woman aged 45-60 years with COVID-19, enrolled during active disease. Sequencing was done on a sample of peripheral blood. This CDR3 is CASSLGGQGAGETQYF. CDR3 nucleotides: TGCGCCAGCAGCTTGGGAGGACAGGGGGCGGGAGAGACCCAGTACTTC.